The clone carrying this TCR beta chain was counted many times. The antigen remains unidentified. This entry comes from a study of neurological immune-mediated disorders. In germline, CDR1 is DFQATT, CDR2 SNEGSKA (reference sequence). This CDR3 is built from 16 residues. Trimming cost V 5 bases and J 2 bases; bases outside gene matches: 12. The study, taken as a whole, reports: The highest TCR clonal expansion occurred in HTLV-1-associated myelopathy; multiple sclerosis fell below healthy controls. Among 34 multiple sclerosis patients, 18 had repertoires that phylogenetic grouping placed in one related-CDR3 cluster, a possible signature. Neither clinical nor MRI features were associated with the multiple sclerosis repertoire cluster.

The authors produced cDNA by 5'RACE using 10-nucleotide random UMIs. MiXCR was run by TCRdb on the 5' RACE reads, yielding one entry per CDR3 protein. The data hold 50,000 to 80,000 distinct CDR3 sequences, with around 3.7% observed a single time. Sequences were obtained from PBMCs. The V and J genes are TRBV20-1 and TRBJ1-1; 9 nucleotides align to TRBD1. The TCR sequence derives from a man aged 35 to 55 with multiple sclerosis. The CDR3 spells CSALPRGQGKNTEAFF. Here the CDR3 DNA reads TGCAGTGCTTTACCTCGGGGACAGGGAAAAAACACTGAAGCTTTCTTT.